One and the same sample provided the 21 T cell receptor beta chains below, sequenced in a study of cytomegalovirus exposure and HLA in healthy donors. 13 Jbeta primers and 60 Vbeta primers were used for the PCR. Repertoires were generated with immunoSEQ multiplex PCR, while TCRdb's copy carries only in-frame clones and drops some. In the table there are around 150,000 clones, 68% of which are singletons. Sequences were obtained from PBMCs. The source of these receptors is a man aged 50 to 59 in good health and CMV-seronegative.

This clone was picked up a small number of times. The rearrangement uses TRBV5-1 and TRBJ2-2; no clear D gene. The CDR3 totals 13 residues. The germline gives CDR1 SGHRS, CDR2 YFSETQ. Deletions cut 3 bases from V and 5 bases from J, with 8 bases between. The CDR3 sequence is CASSYQRTGELFF. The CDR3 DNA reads TGCGCCAGCAGCTACCAGCGTACCGGGGAGCTGTTTTTT.

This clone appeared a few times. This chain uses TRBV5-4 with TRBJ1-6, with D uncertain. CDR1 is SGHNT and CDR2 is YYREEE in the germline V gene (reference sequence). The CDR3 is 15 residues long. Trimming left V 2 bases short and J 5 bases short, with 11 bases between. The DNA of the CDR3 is TGTGCCAGCAGCTTTGGCCTGGCGGATAATTCACCCCTCCACTTT. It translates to CASSFGLADNSPLHF. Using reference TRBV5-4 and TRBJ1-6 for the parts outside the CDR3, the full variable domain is ETGVTQSPTHLIKTRGQQVTLRCSSQSGHNTVSWYQQALGQGPQFIFQYYREEENGRGNFPPRFSGLQFPNYSSELNVNALELDDSALYLCASSFGLADNSPLHFGNGTRLTVT.

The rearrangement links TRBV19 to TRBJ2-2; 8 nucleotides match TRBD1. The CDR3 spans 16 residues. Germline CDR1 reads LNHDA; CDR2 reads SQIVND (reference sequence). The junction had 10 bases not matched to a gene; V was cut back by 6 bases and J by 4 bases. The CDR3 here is CASSRPETGVTGELFF. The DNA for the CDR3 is TGTGCCAGTAGCCGCCCAGAGACAGGGGTCACCGGGGAGCTGTTTTTT.

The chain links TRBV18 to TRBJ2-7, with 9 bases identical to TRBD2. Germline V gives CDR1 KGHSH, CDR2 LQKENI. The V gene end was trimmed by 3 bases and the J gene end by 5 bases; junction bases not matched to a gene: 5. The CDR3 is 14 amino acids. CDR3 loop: CASSPQRGANEQYF. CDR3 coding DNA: TGTGCCAGCTCACCCCAGCGGGGGGCGAACGAGCAGTACTTC.

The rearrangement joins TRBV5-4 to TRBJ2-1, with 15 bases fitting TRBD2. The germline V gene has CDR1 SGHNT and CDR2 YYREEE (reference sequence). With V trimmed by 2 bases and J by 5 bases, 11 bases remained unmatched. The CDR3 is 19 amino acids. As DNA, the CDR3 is TGTGCCAGCAGCTTCGGGGGACTAGCGGGGGGTAAAGCCCACAATGAGCAGTTCTTC. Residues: CASSFGGLAGGKAHNEQFF.

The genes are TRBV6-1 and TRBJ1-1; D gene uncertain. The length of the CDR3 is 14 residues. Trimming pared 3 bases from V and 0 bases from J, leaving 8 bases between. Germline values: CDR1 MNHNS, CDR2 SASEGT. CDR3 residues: CASSDAGLNTEAFF. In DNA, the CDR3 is TGTGCCAGCAGTGACGCAGGCTTGAACACTGAAGCTTTCTTT.

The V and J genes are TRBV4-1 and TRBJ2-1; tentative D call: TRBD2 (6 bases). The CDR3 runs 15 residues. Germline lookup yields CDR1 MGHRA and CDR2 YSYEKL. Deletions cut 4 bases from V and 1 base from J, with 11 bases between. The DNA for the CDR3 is TGCGCCAGCAGCCCCCTAGCGAGTTCCTACAATGAGCAGTTCTTC. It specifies CASSPLASSYNEQFF.

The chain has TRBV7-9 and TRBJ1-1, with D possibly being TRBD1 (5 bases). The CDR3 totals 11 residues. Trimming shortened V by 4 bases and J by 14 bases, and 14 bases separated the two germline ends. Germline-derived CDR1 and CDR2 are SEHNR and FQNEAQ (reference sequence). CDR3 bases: TGTGCCAGCAGCTCCGGGGGACCCCAATTCTTT. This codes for CASSSGGPQFF. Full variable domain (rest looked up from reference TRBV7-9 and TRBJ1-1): DTGVSQNPRHKITKRGQNVTFRCDPISEHNRLYWYRQTLGQGPEFLTYFQNEAQLEKSRLLSDRFSAERPKGSFSTLEIQRTEQGDSAMYLCASSSGGPQFFGQGTRLTVV.

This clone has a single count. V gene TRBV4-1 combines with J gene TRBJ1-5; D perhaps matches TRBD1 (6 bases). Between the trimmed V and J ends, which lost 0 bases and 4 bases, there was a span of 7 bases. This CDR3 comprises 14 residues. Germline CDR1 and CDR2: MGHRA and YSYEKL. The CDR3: CASSQEGGNQPQHF. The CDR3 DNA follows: TGCGCCAGCAGCCAAGAAGGGGGTAATCAGCCCCAGCATTTT.

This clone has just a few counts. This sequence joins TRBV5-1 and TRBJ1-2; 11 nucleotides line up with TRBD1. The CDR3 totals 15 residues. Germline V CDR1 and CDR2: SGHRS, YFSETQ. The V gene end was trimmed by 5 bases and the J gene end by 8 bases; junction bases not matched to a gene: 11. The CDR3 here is CASSKTSGTGGGYTF. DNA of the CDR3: TGCGCCAGCAGTAAAACTTCAGGGACAGGGGGAGGCTACACCTTC.

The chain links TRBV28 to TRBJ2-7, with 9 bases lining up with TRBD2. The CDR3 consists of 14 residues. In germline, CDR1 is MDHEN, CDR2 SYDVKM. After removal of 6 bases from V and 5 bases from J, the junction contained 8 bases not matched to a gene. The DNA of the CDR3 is TGTGCCAGCAGCCGGCGGGAGGGGCACAACGAGCAGTACTTC. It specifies CASSRREGHNEQYF.

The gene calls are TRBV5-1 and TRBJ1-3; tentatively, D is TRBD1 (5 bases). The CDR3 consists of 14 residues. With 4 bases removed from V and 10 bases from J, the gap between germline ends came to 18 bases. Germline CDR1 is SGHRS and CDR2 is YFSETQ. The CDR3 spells CASSLGTEGRTIYF. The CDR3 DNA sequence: TGCGCCAGCAGCCTAGGGACGGAGGGGAGGACCATATATTTT.

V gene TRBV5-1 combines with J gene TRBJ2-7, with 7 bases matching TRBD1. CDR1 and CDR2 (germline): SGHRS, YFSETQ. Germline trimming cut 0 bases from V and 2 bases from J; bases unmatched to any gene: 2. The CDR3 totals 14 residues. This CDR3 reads CASSLVTGAYEQYF. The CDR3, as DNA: TGCGCCAGCAGCTTGGTTACAGGGGCCTACGAGCAGTACTTC.

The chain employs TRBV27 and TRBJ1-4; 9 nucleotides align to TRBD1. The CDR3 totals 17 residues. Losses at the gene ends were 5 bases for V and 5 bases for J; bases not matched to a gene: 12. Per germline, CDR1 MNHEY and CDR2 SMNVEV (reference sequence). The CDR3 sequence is CASSPTGGGTANEKLFF. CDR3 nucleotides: TGTGCCAGCAGTCCTACAGGGGGCGGCACCGCAAATGAAAAACTGTTTTTT.

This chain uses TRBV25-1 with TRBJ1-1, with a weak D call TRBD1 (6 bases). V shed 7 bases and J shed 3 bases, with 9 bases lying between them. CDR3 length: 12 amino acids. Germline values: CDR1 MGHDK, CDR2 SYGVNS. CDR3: CASTTGYTEAFF. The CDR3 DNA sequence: TGTGCCAGCACAACAGGGTACACTGAAGCTTTCTTT.

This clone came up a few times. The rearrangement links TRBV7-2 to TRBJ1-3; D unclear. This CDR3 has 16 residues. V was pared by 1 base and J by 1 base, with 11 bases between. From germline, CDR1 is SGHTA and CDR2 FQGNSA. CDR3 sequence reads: CASSLVAGLSGNTIYF. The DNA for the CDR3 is TGTGCCAGCAGCTTAGTCGCGGGGTTATCTGGAAACACCATATATTTT.

CDR3 protein: CATSTLTNEKLFF. Written as DNA, the CDR3 is TGTGCCACCAGCACCCTGACTAATGAAAAACTGTTTTTT. The chain recombines TRBV15 with TRBJ1-4; D is unclear. V was shortened by 4 bases and J by 2 bases, with 5 bases between the two germline ends. Germline CDR1 LNHNV, CDR2 YYDKDF (reference sequence). This CDR3 contains 13 residues. Full variable domain (outside the CDR3, taken from reference TRBV15 and TRBJ1-4): DAMVIQNPRYQVTQFGKPVTLSCSQTLNHNVMYWYQQKSSQAPKLLFHYYDKDFNNEADTPDNFQSRRPNTSFCFLDIRSPGLGDTAMYLCATSTLTNEKLFFGSGTQLSVL.

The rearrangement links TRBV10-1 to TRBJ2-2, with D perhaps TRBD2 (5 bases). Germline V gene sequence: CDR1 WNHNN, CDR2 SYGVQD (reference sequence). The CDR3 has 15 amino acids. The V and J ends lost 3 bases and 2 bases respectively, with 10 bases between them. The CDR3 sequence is CASSEPAGNTGELFF. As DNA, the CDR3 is TGCGCCAGCAGTGAACCGGCGGGTAACACCGGGGAGCTGTTTTTT.

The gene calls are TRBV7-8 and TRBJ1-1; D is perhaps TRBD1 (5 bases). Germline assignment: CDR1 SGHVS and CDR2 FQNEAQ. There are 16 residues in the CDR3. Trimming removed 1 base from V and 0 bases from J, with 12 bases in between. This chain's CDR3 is CASSLGGGGMNTEAFF. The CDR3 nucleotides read TGTGCCAGCAGCTTAGGCGGGGGAGGGATGAACACTGAAGCTTTCTTT.

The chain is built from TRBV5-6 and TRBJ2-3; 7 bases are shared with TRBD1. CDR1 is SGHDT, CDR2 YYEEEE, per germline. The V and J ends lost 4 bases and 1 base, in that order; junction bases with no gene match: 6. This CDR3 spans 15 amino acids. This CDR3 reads CASSPRDSGTDTQYF. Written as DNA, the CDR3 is TGTGCCAGCAGCCCCCGGGACAGTGGCACAGATACGCAGTATTTT.

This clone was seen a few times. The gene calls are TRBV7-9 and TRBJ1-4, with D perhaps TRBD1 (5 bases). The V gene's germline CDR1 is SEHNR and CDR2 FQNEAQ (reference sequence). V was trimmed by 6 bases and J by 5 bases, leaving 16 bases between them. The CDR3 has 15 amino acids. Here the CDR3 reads CASSLEGLSNEKLFF. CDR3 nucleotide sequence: TGTGCCAGCAGTTTGGAGGGACTTTCCAATGAAAAACTGTTTTTT.